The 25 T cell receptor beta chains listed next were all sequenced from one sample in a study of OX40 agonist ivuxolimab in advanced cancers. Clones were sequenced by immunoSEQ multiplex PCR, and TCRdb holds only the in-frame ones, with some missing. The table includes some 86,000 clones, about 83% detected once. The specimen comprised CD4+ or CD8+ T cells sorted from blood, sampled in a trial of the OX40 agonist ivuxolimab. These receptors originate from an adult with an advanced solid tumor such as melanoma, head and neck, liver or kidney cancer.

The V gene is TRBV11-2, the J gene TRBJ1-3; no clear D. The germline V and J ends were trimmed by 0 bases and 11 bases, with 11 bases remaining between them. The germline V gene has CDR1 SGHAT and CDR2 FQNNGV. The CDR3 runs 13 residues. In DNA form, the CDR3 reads TGTGCCAGCAGCTTAGACGTAGATCATGCCATATATTTT. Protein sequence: CASSLDVDHAIYF.

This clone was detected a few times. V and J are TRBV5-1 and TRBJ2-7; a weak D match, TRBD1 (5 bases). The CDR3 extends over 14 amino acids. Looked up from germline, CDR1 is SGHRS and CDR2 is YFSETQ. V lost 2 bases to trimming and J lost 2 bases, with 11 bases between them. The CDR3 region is CASSFYGATYEQYF. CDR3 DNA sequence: TGCGCCAGCAGCTTTTATGGGGCGACCTACGAGCAGTACTTC.

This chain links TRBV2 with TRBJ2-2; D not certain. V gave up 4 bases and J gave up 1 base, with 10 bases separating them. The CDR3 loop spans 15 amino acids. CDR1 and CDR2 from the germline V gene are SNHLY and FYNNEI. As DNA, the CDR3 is TGTGCCAGCAGTGGTGCCAGTTTGAACACCGGGGAGCTGTTTTTT. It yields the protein CASSGASLNTGELFF. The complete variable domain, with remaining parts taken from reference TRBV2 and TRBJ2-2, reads EPEVTQTPSHQVTQMGQEVILRCVPISNHLYFYWYRQILGQKVEFLVSFYNNEISEKSEIFDDQFSVERPDGSNFTLKIRSTKLEDSAMYFCASSGASLNTGELFFGEGSRLTVL.

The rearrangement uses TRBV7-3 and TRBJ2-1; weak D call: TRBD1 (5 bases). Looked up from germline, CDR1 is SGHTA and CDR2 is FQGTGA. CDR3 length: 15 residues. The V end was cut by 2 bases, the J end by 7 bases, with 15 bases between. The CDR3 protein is CASSLVFGQGNEQFF. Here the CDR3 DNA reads TGTGCCAGCAGCTTAGTCTTTGGCCAGGGAAATGAGCAGTTCTTC. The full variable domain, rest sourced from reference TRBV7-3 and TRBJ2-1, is GAGVSQTPSNKVTEKGKYVELRCDPISGHTALYWYRQSLGQGPEFLIYFQGTGAADDSGLPNDRFFAVRPEGSVSTLKIQRTERGDSAVYLCASSLVFGQGNEQFFGPGTRLTVL.

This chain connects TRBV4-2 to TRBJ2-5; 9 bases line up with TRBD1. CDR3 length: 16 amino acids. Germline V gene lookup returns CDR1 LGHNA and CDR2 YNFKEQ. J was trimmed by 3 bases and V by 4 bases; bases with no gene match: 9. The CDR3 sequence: CASSPGTGIVEETQYF. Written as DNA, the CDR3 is TGTGCCAGCAGCCCCGGGACAGGGATAGTTGAAGAGACCCAGTACTTC.

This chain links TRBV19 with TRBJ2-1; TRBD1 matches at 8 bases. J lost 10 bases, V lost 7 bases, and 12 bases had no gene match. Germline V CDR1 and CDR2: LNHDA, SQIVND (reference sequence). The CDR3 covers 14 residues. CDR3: CASTTRTGLGEQFF. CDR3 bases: TGTGCCAGTACCACTAGGACAGGGTTAGGGGAGCAGTTCTTC.

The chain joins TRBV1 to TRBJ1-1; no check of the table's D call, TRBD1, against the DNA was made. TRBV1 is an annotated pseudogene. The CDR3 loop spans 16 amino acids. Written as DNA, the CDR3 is TGCACCAGCAGCCAAGAAGGAGACAGGGGGAACACTGAAGCTTTCTTT. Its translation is CTSSQEGDRGNTEAFF.

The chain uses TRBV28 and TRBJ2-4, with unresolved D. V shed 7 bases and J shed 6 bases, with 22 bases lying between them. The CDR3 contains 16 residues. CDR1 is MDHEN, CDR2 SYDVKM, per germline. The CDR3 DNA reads TGTGCCAGCACGTCAAGTCGCCCCTCGGTGGGAAACATTCAGTACTTC. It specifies CASTSSRPSVGNIQYF.

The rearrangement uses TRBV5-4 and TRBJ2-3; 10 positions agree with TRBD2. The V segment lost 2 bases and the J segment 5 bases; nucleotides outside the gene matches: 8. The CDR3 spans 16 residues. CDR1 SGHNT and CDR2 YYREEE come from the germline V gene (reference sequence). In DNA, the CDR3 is TGTGCCAGCAGCTTCAGAGCGGGGGGGCTGGTAGATACGCAGTATTTT. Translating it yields CASSFRAGGLVDTQYF.

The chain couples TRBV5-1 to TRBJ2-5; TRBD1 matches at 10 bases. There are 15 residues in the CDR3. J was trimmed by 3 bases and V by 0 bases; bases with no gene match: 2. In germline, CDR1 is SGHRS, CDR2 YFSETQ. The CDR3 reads CASSLDGTGEETQYF. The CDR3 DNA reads TGCGCCAGCAGCTTGGATGGGACAGGGGAAGAGACCCAGTACTTC. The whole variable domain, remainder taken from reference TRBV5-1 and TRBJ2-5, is KAGVTQTPRYLIKTRGQQVTLSCSPISGHRSVSWYQQTPGQGLQFLFEYFSETQRNKGNFPGRFSGRQFSNSRSEMNVSTLELGDSALYLCASSLDGTGEETQYFGPGTRLLVL.

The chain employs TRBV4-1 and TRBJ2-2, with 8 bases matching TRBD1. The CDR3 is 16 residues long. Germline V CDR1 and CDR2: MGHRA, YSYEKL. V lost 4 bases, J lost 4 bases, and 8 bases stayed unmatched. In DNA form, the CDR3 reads TGCGCCAGCAGCCCGGCCGGACAGGGCGCCACCGGGGAGCTGTTTTTT. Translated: CASSPAGQGATGELFF.

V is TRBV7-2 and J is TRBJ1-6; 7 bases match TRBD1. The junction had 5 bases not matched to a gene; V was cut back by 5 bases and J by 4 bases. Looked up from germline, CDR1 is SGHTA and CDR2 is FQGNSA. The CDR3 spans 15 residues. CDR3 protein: CASSLGQSYNSPLHF. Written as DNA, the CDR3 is TGTGCCAGCAGCCTGGGACAGTCTTATAATTCACCCCTCCACTTT. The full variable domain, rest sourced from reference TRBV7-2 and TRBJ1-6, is GAGVSQSPSNKVTEKGKDVELRCDPISGHTALYWYRQSLGQGLEFLIYFQGNSAPDKSGLPSDRFSAERTGGSVSTLTIQRTQQEDSAVYLCASSLGQSYNSPLHFGNGTRLTVT.

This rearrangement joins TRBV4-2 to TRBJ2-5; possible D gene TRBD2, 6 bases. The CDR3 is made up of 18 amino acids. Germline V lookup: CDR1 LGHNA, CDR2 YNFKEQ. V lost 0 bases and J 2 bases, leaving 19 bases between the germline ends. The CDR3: CASSQDGGSGRKQETQYF. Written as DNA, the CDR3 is TGTGCCAGCAGCCAAGATGGGGGGTCAGGGAGAAAACAAGAGACCCAGTACTTC.

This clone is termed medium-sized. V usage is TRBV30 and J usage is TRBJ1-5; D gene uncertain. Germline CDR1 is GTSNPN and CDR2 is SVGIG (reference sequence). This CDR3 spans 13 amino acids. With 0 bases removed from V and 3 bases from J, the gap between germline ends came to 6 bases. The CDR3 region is CAWSVNNNQPQHF. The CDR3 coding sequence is TGTGCCTGGAGTGTTAACAACAATCAGCCCCAGCATTTT.

CDR3 loop: CSAGTRETQYF. For the CDR3, the DNA is TGCAGCGCAGGGACACGGGAGACCCAGTACTTC. This chain joins TRBV29-1 and TRBJ2-5, with a weak D call TRBD1 (6 bases). The CDR3 loop spans 11 amino acids. In germline, CDR1 is SQVTM, CDR2 ANQGSEA. V shed 7 bases and J shed 5 bases, with 11 bases lying between them.

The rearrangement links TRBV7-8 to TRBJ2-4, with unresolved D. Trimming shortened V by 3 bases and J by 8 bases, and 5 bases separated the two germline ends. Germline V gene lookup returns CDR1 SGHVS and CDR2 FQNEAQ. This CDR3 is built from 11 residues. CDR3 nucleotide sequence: TGTGCCAGCAGCTTGTGGGACATTCAGTACTTC. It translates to CASSLWDIQYF.

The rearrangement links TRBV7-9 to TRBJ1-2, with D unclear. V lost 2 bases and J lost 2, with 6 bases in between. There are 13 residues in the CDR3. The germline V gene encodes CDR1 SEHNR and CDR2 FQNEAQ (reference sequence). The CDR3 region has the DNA TGTGCCAGCAGCTTACGGGAAAACTATGGCTACACCTTC. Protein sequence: CASSLRENYGYTF.

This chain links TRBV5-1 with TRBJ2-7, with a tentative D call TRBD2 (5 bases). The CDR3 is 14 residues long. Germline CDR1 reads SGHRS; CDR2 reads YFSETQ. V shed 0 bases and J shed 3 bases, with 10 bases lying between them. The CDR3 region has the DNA TGCGCCAGCAGCTTGGCTGGACTGAACTACGAGCAGTACTTC. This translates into CASSLAGLNYEQYF.

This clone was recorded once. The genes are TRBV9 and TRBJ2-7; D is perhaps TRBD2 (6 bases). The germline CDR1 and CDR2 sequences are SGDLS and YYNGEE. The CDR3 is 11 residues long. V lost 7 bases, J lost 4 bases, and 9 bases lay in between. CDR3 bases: TGTGCCAGCCGGGGGAGTTACGAGCAGTACTTC. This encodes CASRGSYEQYF. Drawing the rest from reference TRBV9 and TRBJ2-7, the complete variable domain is DSGVTQTPKHLITATGQRVTLRCSPRSGDLSVYWYQQSLDQGLQFLIQYYNGEERAKGNILERFSAQQFPDLHSELNLSSLELGDSALYFCASRGSYEQYFGPGTRLTVT.

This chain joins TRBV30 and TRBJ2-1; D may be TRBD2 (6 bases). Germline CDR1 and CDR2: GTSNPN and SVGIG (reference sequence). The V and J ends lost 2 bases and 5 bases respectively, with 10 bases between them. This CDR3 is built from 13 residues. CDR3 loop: CAWSRGWNNEQFF. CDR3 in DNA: TGTGCCTGGAGTCGGGGGTGGAACAATGAGCAGTTCTTC.

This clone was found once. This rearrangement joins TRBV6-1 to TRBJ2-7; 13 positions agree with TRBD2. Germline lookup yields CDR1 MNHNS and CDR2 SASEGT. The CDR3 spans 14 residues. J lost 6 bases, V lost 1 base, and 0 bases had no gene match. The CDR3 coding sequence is TGTGCCAGCAGTGAAGGACTAGCGGGAGGCGAGCAGTACTTC. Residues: CASSEGLAGGEQYF.

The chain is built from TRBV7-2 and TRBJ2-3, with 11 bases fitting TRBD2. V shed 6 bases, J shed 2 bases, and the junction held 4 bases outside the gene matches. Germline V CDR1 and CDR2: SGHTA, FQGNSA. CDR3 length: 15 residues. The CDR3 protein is CASSSGGVITDTQYF. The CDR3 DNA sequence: TGTGCCAGCAGTAGCGGGGGGGTTATCACAGATACGCAGTATTTT.

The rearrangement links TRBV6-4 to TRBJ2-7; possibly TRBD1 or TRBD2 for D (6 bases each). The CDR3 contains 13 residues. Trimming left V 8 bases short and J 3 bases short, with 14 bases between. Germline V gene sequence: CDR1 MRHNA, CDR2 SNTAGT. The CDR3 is CASLQGLSYEQYF. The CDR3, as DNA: TGTGCCAGCTTACAGGGACTGAGCTACGAGCAGTACTTC.

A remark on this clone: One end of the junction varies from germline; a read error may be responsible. In DNA form, the CDR3 reads TGTGCCTGGACGGCGGGGGCCAACATCCTGACTTTC. This translates into CAWTAGANILTF. This rearrangement joins TRBV30 to TRBJ2-6, with D tentatively TRBD2 (7 bases). The CDR3 runs 12 residues. In germline, CDR1 is GTSNPN, CDR2 SVGIG (reference sequence).

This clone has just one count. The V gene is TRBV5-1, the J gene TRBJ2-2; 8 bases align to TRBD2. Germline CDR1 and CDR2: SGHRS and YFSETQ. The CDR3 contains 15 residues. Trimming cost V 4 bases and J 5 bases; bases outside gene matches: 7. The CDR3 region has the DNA TGCGCCAGCAGCGCCGGGACGGGAGGGACCGGGGAGCTGTTTTTT. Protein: CASSAGTGGTGELFF.